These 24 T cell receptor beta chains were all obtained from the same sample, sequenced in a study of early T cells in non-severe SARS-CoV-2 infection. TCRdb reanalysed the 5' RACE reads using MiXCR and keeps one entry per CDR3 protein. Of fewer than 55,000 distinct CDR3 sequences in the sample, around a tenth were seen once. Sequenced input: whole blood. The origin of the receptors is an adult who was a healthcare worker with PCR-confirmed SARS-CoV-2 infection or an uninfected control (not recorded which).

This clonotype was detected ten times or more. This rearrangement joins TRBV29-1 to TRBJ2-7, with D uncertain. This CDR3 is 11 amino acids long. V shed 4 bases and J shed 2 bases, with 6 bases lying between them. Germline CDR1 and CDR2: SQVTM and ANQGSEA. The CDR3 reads CSVGETYEQYF. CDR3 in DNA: TGCAGCGTTGGAGAAACCTACGAGCAGTACTTC.

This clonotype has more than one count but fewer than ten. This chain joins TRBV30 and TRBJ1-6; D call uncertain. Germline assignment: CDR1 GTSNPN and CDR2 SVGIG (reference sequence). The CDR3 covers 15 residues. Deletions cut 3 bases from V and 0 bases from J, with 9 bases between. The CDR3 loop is CAWREKSSYNSPLHF. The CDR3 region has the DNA TGTGCCTGGAGAGAAAAGAGCTCCTATAATTCACCCCTCCACTTT.

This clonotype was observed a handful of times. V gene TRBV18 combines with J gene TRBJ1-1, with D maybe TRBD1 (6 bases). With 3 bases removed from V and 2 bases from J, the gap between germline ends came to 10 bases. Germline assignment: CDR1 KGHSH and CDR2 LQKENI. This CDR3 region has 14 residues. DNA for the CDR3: TGTGCCAGCTCACCTGAACAGGGAAACACTGAAGCTTTCTTT. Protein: CASSPEQGNTEAFF.

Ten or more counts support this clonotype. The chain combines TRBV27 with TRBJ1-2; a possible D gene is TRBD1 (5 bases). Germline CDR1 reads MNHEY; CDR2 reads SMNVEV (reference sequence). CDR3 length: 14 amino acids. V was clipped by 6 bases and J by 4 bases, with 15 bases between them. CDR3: CASRDWGPGYGYTF. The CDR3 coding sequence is TGTGCCAGCAGGGACTGGGGCCCCGGCTATGGCTACACCTTC.

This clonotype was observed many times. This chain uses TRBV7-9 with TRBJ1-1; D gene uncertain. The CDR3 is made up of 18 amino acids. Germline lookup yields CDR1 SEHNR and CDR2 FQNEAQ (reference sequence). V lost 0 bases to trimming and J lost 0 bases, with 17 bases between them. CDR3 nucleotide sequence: TGTGCCAGCAGCTTAGCGCTTGGACGACAAATCATGAACACTGAAGCTTTCTTT. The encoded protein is CASSLALGRQIMNTEAFF.

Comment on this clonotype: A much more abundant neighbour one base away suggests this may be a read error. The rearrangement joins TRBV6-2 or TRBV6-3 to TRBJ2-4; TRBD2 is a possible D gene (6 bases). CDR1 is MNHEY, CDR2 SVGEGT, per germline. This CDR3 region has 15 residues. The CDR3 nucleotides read TGTGCCAGCAGTCCGTTGGTACTAGCCAAAAACACTCAGTACTTC. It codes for CASSPLVLAKNTQYF.

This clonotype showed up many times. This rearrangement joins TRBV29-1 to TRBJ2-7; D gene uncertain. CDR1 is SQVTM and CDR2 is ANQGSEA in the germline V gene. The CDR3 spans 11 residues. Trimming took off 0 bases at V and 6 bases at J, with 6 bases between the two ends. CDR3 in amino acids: CSVEDLVEQYF. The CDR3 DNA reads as TGCAGCGTTGAAGATCTGGTCGAGCAGTACTTC.

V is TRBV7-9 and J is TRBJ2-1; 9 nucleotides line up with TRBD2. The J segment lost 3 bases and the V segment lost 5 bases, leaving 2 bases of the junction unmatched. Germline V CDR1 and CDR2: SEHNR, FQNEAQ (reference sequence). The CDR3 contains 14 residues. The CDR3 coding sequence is TGTGCCAGCAGCCCTAGCGGGGTCTACAATGAGCAGTTCTTC. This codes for CASSPSGVYNEQFF.

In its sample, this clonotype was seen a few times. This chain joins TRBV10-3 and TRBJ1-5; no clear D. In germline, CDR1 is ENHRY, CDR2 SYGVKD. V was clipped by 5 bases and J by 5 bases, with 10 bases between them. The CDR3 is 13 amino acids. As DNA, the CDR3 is TGTGCCATCAGTCAGGTCTCGGATCAGCCCCAGCATTTT. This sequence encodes CAISQVSDQPQHF.

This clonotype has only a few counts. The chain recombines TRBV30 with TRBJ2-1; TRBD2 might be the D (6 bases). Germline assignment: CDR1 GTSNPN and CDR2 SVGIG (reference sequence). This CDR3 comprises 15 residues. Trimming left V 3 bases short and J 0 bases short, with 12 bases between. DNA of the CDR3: TGTGCCTGGAGCTCTTTTAGCGGCTCCTACAATGAGCAGTTCTTC. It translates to CAWSSFSGSYNEQFF.

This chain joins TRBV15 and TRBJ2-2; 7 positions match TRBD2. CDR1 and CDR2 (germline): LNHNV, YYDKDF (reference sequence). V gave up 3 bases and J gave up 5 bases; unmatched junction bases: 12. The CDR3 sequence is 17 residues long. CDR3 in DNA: TGTGCCACCAGCAGGAAGACTAGCCGCGGAGGGACCGGGGAGCTGTTTTTT. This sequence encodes CATSRKTSRGGTGELFF. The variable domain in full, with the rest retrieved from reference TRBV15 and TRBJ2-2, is DAMVIQNPRYQVTQFGKPVTLSCSQTLNHNVMYWYQQKSSQAPKLLFHYYDKDFNNEADTPDNFQSRRPNTSFCFLDIRSPGLGDTAMYLCATSRKTSRGGTGELFFGEGSRLTVL.

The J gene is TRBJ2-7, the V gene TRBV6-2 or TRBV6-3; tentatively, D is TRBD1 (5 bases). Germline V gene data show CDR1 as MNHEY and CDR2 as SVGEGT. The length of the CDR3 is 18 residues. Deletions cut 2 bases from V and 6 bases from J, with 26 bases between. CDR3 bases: TGTGCCAGCAGTTACGACCCCCAGGGTTGGGCTAGTCGGAGCGAGCAGTACTTC. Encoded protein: CASSYDPQGWASRSEQYF.

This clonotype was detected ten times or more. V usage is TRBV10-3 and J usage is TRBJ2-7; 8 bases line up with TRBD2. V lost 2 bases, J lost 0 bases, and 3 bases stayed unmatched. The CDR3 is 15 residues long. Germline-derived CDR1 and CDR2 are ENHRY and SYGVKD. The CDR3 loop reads CAISEGLASSYEQYF. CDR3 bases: TGTGCCATCAGTGAGGGACTAGCAAGCTCCTACGAGCAGTACTTC.

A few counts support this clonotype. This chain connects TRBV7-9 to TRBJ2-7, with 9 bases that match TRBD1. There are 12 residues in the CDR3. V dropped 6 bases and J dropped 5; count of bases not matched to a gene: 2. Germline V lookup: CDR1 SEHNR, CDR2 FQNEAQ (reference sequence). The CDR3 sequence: CASRGTGNEQYF. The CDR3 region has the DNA TGTGCCAGCAGGGGGACAGGGAACGAGCAGTACTTC.

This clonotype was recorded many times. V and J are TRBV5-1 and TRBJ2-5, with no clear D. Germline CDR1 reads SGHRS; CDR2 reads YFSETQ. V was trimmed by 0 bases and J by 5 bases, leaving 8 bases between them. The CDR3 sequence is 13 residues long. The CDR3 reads CASSLEVQETQYF. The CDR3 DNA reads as TGCGCCAGCAGCTTGGAAGTTCAGGAGACCCAGTACTTC.

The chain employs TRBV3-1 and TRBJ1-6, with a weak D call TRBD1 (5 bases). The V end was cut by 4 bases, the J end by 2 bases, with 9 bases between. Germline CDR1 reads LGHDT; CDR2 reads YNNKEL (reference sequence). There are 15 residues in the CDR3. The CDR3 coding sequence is TGTGCCAGCAGCCTACAGGCGACCTATAATTCACCCCTCCACTTT. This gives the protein CASSLQATYNSPLHF.

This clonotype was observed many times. The CDR3 nucleotides are TGTGCCAGCAGTGAATTGACTAGCGGGAGAAGCGAGCAGTACTTC. Residues: CASSELTSGRSEQYF. V is TRBV2 and J is TRBJ2-7; 12 bases are a match to TRBD2. Germline trimming cut 2 bases from V and 6 bases from J; bases unmatched to any gene: 5. CDR1 and CDR2 (germline): SNHLY, FYNNEI. This CDR3 region has 15 residues. The whole variable domain, filled in from reference TRBV2 and TRBJ2-7, reads EPEVTQTPSHQVTQMGQEVILRCVPISNHLYFYWYRQILGQKVEFLVSFYNNEISEKSEIFDDQFSVERPDGSNFTLKIRSTKLEDSAMYFCASSELTSGRSEQYFGPGTRLTVT.

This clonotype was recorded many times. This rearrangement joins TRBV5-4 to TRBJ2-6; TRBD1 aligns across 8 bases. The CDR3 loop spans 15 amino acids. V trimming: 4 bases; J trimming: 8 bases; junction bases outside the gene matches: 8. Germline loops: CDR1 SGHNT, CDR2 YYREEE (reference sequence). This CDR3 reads CASSVQGALTNVLTF. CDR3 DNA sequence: TGTGCCAGCAGCGTTCAGGGGGCGCTTACCAACGTCCTGACTTTC. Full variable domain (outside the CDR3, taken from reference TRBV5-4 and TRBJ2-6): ETGVTQSPTHLIKTRGQQVTLRCSSQSGHNTVSWYQQALGQGPQFIFQYYREEENGRGNFPPRFSGLQFPNYSSELNVNALELDDSALYLCASSVQGALTNVLTFGAGSRLTVL.

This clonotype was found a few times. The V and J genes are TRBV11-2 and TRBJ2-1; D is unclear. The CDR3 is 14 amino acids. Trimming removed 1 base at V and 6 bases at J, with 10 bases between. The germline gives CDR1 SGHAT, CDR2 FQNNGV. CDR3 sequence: CASSLGANSNEQFF. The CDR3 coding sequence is TGTGCCAGCAGCTTAGGTGCGAATTCCAATGAGCAGTTCTTC.

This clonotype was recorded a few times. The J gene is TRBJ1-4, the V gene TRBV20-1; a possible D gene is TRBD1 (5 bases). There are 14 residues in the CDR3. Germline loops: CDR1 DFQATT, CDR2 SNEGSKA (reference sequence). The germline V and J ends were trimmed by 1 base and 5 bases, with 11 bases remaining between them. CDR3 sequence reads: CSARAPQANEKLFF. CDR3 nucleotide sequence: TGCAGTGCTAGAGCTCCACAGGCGAATGAAAAACTGTTTTTT.

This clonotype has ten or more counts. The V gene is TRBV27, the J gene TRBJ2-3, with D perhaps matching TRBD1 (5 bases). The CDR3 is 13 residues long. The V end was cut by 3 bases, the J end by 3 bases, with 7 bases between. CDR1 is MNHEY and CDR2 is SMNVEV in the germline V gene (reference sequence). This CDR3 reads CASSFSGTDTQYF. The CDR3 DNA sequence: TGTGCCAGCAGTTTTTCAGGGACAGATACGCAGTATTTT.

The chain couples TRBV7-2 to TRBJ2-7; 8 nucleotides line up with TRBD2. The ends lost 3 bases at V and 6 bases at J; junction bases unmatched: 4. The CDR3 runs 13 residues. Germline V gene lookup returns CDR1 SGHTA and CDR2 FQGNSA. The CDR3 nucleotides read TGTGCCAGCAGCTTGAATAGCGGGGTCGAGCAGTACTTC. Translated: CASSLNSGVEQYF.

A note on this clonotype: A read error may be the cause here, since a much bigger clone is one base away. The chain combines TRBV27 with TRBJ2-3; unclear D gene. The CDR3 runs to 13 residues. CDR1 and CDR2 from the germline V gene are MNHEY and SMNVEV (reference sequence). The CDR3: CTSSLMGTDTQYF. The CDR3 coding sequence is TGTACCAGCAGTTTAATGGGTACAGATACGCAGTATTTT.

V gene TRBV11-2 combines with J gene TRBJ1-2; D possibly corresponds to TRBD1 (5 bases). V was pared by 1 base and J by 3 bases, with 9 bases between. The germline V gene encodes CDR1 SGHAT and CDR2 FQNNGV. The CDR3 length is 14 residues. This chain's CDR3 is CASSLAGGDYGYTF. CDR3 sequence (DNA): TGTGCCAGCAGCTTAGCGGGGGGAGACTATGGCTACACCTTC.